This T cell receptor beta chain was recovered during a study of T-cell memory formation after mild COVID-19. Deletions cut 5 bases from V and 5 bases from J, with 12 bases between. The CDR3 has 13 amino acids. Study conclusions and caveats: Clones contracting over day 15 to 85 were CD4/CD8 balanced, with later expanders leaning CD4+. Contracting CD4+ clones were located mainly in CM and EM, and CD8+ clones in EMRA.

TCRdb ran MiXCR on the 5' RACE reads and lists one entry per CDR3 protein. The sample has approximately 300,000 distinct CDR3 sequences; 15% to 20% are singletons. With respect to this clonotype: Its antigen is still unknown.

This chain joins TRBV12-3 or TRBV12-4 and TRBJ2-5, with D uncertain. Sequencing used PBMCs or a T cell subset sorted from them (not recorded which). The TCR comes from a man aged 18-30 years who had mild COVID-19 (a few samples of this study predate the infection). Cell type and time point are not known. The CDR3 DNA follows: TGTGCCAGCAGTCTTGAGAGCCGGGAGACCCAGTACTTC. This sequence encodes CASSLESRETQYF.